This passage covers 27 T cell receptor beta chains from one sample sequenced in a study of T cell responses to AZD1222 COVID-19 vaccine. The assay was immunoSEQ multiplex PCR, and TCRdb's table has in-frame clones only and misses some. The data contain about 75,000 clones, about nine tenths of them singletons. The input for sequencing was peripheral blood, taken 28 days after the second AZD1222 dose. These receptors originate from an adult who received the AZD1222 COVID-19 vaccine.

This chain uses TRBV27 with TRBJ2-7; TRBD2 is a possible D gene (6 bases). CDR1 and CDR2 (germline): MNHEY, SMNVEV (reference sequence). The CDR3 consists of 14 residues. V was trimmed by 3 bases and J by 2 bases, leaving 11 bases between them. The CDR3 reads CASSFSAGPYEQYF. In DNA form, the CDR3 reads TGTGCCAGCAGTTTTTCGGCGGGACCCTACGAGCAGTACTTC.

The chain links TRBV11-2 to TRBJ1-3; a weak D match, TRBD1 (6 bases). Germline lookup yields CDR1 SGHAT and CDR2 FQNNGV. V was pared by 3 bases and J by 0 bases, with 15 bases between. The CDR3 has 17 amino acids. The CDR3 DNA reads TGTGCCAGCAGCTTCTCGCGACAGGCAAGCTCTGGAAACACCATATATTTT. It yields the protein CASSFSRQASSGNTIYF.

The chain joins TRBV18 to TRBJ2-2; 9 bases match TRBD1. J gave up 1 base and V 3 bases, and 3 bases lay outside the gene matches. The germline V gene has CDR1 KGHSH and CDR2 LQKENI. This CDR3 has 16 amino acids. This CDR3 is CASSPRTGVNTGELFF. In nucleotides, the CDR3 is TGTGCCAGCTCACCCAGGACAGGGGTGAACACCGGGGAGCTGTTTTTT.

This clone showed up just once. The V gene is TRBV10-3, the J gene TRBJ1-1; D remains ambiguous. CDR1 is ENHRY, CDR2 SYGVKD, per germline. Trimming took off 8 bases at V and 4 bases at J, with 8 bases between the two ends. The CDR3 covers 11 residues. CDR3 amino acids: CAIGEGTEAFF. CDR3 nucleotides: TGTGCCATCGGAGAGGGCACTGAAGCTTTCTTT.

This clone came up once. This chain joins TRBV30 and TRBJ2-1, with TRBD2 matching 9 bases. Germline lookup yields CDR1 GTSNPN and CDR2 SVGIG (reference sequence). The CDR3 sequence is 13 residues long. The trim removed 3 bases at V and 9 bases at J, leaving 6 bases unmatched. The CDR3 nucleotides read TGTGCCTGGAGCGCGGGGGGGATAGGTGAGCAGTTCTTC. This gives the protein CAWSAGGIGEQFF.

The chain carries TRBV7-9 and TRBJ2-1; 7 bases are a match to TRBD1. The V and J ends lost 8 bases and 9 bases, in that order; junction bases with no gene match: 19. The CDR3 has 16 amino acids. CDR1 and CDR2 (germline): SEHNR, FQNEAQ (reference sequence). The CDR3 is CASGTRADRAGSEQFF. CDR3 DNA sequence: TGTGCCAGCGGGACCCGAGCCGACAGGGCGGGTAGTGAGCAGTTCTTC. Complete variable domain (other parts from reference TRBV7-9 and TRBJ2-1): DTGVSQNPRHKITKRGQNVTFRCDPISEHNRLYWYRQTLGQGPEFLTYFQNEAQLEKSRLLSDRFSAERPKGSFSTLEIQRTEQGDSAMYLCASGTRADRAGSEQFFGPGTRLTVL.

V is TRBV6-5 and J is TRBJ1-2; D remains unclear. The V end was cut by 0 bases, the J end by 3 bases, with 5 bases between. The CDR3 has 13 residues. In germline, CDR1 is MNHEY, CDR2 SVGAGI. CDR3 loop: CASSYSADYGYTF. CDR3 DNA sequence: TGTGCCAGCAGTTACTCGGCAGACTATGGCTACACCTTC.

The genes are TRBV5-5 and TRBJ1-6, with D possibly TRBD1 on 6 matching bases. The CDR3 length is 15 residues. V was clipped by 4 bases and J by 4 bases, with 12 bases between them. From germline, CDR1 is SGHKS and CDR2 YYEKEE (reference sequence). This CDR3 is CASSLRGLYNSPLHF. The DNA of the CDR3 is TGTGCCAGCAGCCTACGGGGGCTTTATAATTCACCCCTCCACTTT.

The V call is TRBV5-4, the J call TRBJ2-7; 7 bases are a match to TRBD2. Losses at the gene ends were 1 base for V and 1 base for J; bases not matched to a gene: 2. The CDR3 spans 14 residues. CDR1 and CDR2 from the germline V gene are SGHNT and YYREEE (reference sequence). CDR3 in DNA: TGTGCCAGCAGCTTGCGGGGGGTTTCCTACGAGCAGTACTTC. As protein: CASSLRGVSYEQYF.

CDR3 DNA: TGTGCCAGCAGCTCGCGTAGGGAAACTCAAGAGACCCAGTACTTC. It specifies CASSSRRETQETQYF. The chain is built from TRBV11-3 and TRBJ2-5; D is uncertain. Germline V CDR1 and CDR2: SGHNT, YENEEA. V dropped 4 bases and J dropped 2 bases, with 14 bases sitting between them. The CDR3 runs to 15 residues.

In DNA form, the CDR3 reads TGCGCCAGCAGCTTGGACAGGGGGGCCTACAATGAGCAGTTCTTC. Its translation is CASSLDRGAYNEQFF. V and J are TRBV5-1 and TRBJ2-1; 8 bases line up with TRBD1. Germline CDR1 and CDR2: SGHRS and YFSETQ. The CDR3 has 15 residues. After removal of 0 bases from V and 2 bases from J, the junction contained 1 base not matched to a gene. The complete variable domain, with remaining parts taken from reference TRBV5-1 and TRBJ2-1, reads KAGVTQTPRYLIKTRGQQVTLSCSPISGHRSVSWYQQTPGQGLQFLFEYFSETQRNKGNFPGRFSGRQFSNSRSEMNVSTLELGDSALYLCASSLDRGAYNEQFFGPGTRLTVL.

The chain joins TRBV30 to TRBJ2-6; TRBD2 might be the D (5 bases). The V and J ends lost 8 bases and 4 bases respectively, with 15 bases between them. CDR1 is GTSNPN and CDR2 is SVGIG in the germline V gene (reference sequence). CDR3 length equals 14 residues. Written as DNA, the CDR3 is TGTGCCAGCAGGCGGGCGGAGGGGGCCAACGTCCTGACTTTC. Translated: CASRRAEGANVLTF.

The genes are TRBV2 and TRBJ1-1; possibly TRBD1 for D (6 bases). Trimming removed 6 bases at V and 2 bases at J, with 13 bases between. Germline CDR1 is SNHLY and CDR2 is FYNNEI. This CDR3 comprises 14 residues. In nucleotides, the CDR3 is TGTGCCAGCAGGGGGGCGTCAGGAAACACTGAAGCTTTCTTT. This encodes CASRGASGNTEAFF. The whole variable domain, remainder taken from reference TRBV2 and TRBJ1-1, is EPEVTQTPSHQVTQMGQEVILRCVPISNHLYFYWYRQILGQKVEFLVSFYNNEISEKSEIFDDQFSVERPDGSNFTLKIRSTKLEDSAMYFCASRGASGNTEAFFGQGTRLTVV.

V gene TRBV7-3 combines with J gene TRBJ2-3; D is unclear. V lost 5 bases to trimming and J lost 0 bases, with 15 bases between them. CDR3 length: 16 residues. The germline V gene has CDR1 SGHTA and CDR2 FQGTGA. The CDR3 region is CASSPTALTSTDTQYF. The CDR3 DNA sequence: TGTGCCAGCAGCCCAACCGCATTAACTAGCACAGATACGCAGTATTTT.

About this clone itself: The junction shows a germline mismatch at one end, possibly a read error. This rearrangement joins TRBV7-7 to TRBJ2-2, with D possibly matching TRBD1 (6 bases). Germline V lookup: CDR1 SSHAT, CDR2 FNYEAQ (reference sequence). The CDR3 runs 16 residues. The CDR3 region is CASSLEPGVVTGELFF. The CDR3 nucleotides are TGTGCTAGCAGCTTAGAACCAGGGGTGGTCACCGGGGAGCTGTTTTTT.

V and J are TRBV5-6 and TRBJ2-1, with 7 nucleotides matching TRBD2. Germline values: CDR1 SGHDT, CDR2 YYEEEE. V shed 1 base and J 7 bases; nucleotides not matched to a gene: 5. The CDR3 extends over 14 amino acids. The CDR3 sequence is CASSLMGGFNEQFF. The CDR3, as DNA: TGTGCCAGCAGCTTGATGGGGGGGTTTAATGAGCAGTTCTTC.

The V gene is TRBV11-2, the J gene TRBJ1-1; 9 nucleotides agree with TRBD1. J was trimmed by 1 base and V by 7 bases; bases with no gene match: 7. This CDR3 spans 15 amino acids. Germline V gene data show CDR1 as SGHAT and CDR2 as FQNNGV. In nucleotides, the CDR3 is TGTGCCAGCACCGGGACAGGGTTGGGGAACACTGAAGCTTTCTTT. Protein sequence: CASTGTGLGNTEAFF.

V is TRBV12-3 or TRBV12-4 and J is TRBJ1-2; TRBD1 is a possible D gene (5 bases). This CDR3 is 13 amino acids long. The V end was cut by 8 bases, the J end by 3 bases, with 13 bases between. The CDR3 sequence: CASGSGHYYGYTF. CDR3 nucleotide sequence: TGTGCCAGCGGCAGTGGACACTACTATGGCTACACCTTC.

V and J are TRBV5-1 and TRBJ2-5, with D perhaps TRBD1 (6 bases). V was shortened by 0 bases and J by 2 bases, with 8 bases between the two germline ends. The length of the CDR3 is 14 residues. Germline V gene sequence: CDR1 SGHRS, CDR2 YFSETQ. Here the CDR3 reads CASSLGTVQETQYF. CDR3 nucleotide sequence: TGCGCCAGCAGCTTGGGGACAGTACAAGAGACCCAGTACTTC. Full variable domain (rest looked up from reference TRBV5-1 and TRBJ2-5): KAGVTQTPRYLIKTRGQQVTLSCSPISGHRSVSWYQQTPGQGLQFLFEYFSETQRNKGNFPGRFSGRQFSNSRSEMNVSTLELGDSALYLCASSLGTVQETQYFGPGTRLLVL.

J is TRBJ2-3 and V is TRBV30, with D unresolved. The CDR3 consists of 14 residues. Trimming cost V 2 bases and J 1 base, with 10 bases left between them. Germline-derived CDR1 and CDR2 are GTSNPN and SVGIG (reference sequence). CDR3: CAWSRGMGTDTQYF. CDR3 nucleotides: TGTGCCTGGAGTCGCGGCATGGGCACAGATACGCAGTATTTT.

This chain links TRBV7-6 with TRBJ1-1; 8 bases fit TRBD1. The junction had 7 bases not matched to a gene; V was cut back by 7 bases and J by 3 bases. Looked up from germline, CDR1 is SGHVS and CDR2 is FNYEAQ. This CDR3 comprises 14 residues. The CDR3 loop is CASTQQGVDTEAFF. The CDR3 DNA sequence: TGTGCCAGCACCCAACAGGGGGTTGACACTGAAGCTTTCTTT.

The genes are TRBV4-3 and TRBJ1-5; no firm D call. The V gene's germline CDR1 is LGHNA and CDR2 YSLEER. This CDR3 has 13 residues. With 3 bases removed from V and 8 bases from J, the gap between germline ends came to 11 bases. The CDR3 DNA follows: TGCGCCAGCAGCCAGGCCACCGCAGAGCCCCAGCATTTT. This sequence encodes CASSQATAEPQHF.

This chain connects TRBV2 to TRBJ2-6; a weak D match, TRBD1 (6 bases). The CDR3 runs to 16 residues. V was pared by 4 bases and J by 1 base, with 11 bases between. Germline V lookup: CDR1 SNHLY, CDR2 FYNNEI. In DNA form, the CDR3 reads TGTGCCAGCAGTGGATTAACAGGGTCTGGGGCCAACGTCCTGACTTTC. Translating gives CASSGLTGSGANVLTF. Based on the CDR3 plus reference TRBV2 and TRBJ2-6, the full variable domain is EPEVTQTPSHQVTQMGQEVILRCVPISNHLYFYWYRQILGQKVEFLVSFYNNEISEKSEIFDDQFSVERPDGSNFTLKIRSTKLEDSAMYFCASSGLTGSGANVLTFGAGSRLTVL.

The rearrangement uses TRBV12-3 or TRBV12-4 and TRBJ1-6, with D possibly matching TRBD1 (6 bases). V dropped 4 bases and J dropped 13 bases, with 11 bases sitting between them. CDR3 length equals 12 residues. DNA of the CDR3: TGTGCCAGCAGTTACCCAACAGGGCCCCTCCACTTT. It codes for CASSYPTGPLHF.

The V and J genes are TRBV29-1 and TRBJ2-7; a possible D gene is TRBD1 (6 bases). In germline, CDR1 is SQVTM, CDR2 ANQGSEA. This CDR3 has 12 residues. V was cut by 7 bases and J by 5 bases, with 15 bases left in between. The CDR3 sequence is CSAYTGIHEQYF. The DNA for the CDR3 is TGCAGCGCCTATACAGGGATCCACGAGCAGTACTTC.

CDR3 in DNA: TGTGCCAGCAGCTCGTCGGCAGGCTACTATGGCTACACCTTC. This gives the protein CASSSSAGYYGYTF. The J gene is TRBJ1-2, the V gene TRBV5-4, with no clear D. Trimming removed 3 bases from V and 3 bases from J, with 12 bases in between. Germline V gene lookup returns CDR1 SGHNT and CDR2 YYREEE (reference sequence). CDR3 size: 14 residues.

This chain uses TRBV6-6 with TRBJ2-5; weak D call: TRBD1 (6 bases). V was trimmed by 8 bases and J by 5 bases, leaving 12 bases between them. This CDR3 region has 12 residues. Looked up from germline, CDR1 is MNHNY and CDR2 is SVGAGI (reference sequence). The CDR3 nucleotides read TGTGCCAGCTCACAGGGTGAGGAGACCCAGTACTTC. It encodes CASSQGEETQYF.